This TCR beta chain was found in a study of T cells in Graves' hyperthyroidism and ophthalmopathy. The ends were cut back, 6 bases at V and 4 bases at J, with 15 bases in the middle. The CDR3 runs to 14 residues. Germline CDR1 and CDR2: LNHDA and SQIVND (reference sequence). Recently diagnosed hyperthyroidism of less than 2 months' duration affected patients aged 18 to 65. Clinical symptoms, serum thyroxine, TRAb, thyroid ultrasound and orbital computed tomography established diagnosis. Concerning this clonotype itself: Its cognate antigen is unknown.

General study points: Blood also contained most expanded thyroid clonotypes above 0.001.

Amplified TCR beta CDR3 regions came from RNA transcripts. Using the HTBI primer set, a first-round RT-PCR was run on the TCR CDR3. TCRdb re-derived calls from the multiplex PCR reads in MiXCR, one entry per CDR3 protein. This sample yields around 200,000 distinct CDR3 sequences, of which 15% to 20% are seen a single time; roughly 28% belongs to the top ten. The gene calls are TRBV19 and TRBJ2-5, with D possibly TRBD1 on 6 matching bases. The sequencing sample was made of blood. The TCR sequence derives from a woman between 50 and 59 years old with Graves' hyperthyroidism. The CDR3 coding sequence is TGTGCCAGTAGCGACCTAGGGGGAAGAGAGACCCAGTACTTC. Its translation: CASSDLGGRETQYF.